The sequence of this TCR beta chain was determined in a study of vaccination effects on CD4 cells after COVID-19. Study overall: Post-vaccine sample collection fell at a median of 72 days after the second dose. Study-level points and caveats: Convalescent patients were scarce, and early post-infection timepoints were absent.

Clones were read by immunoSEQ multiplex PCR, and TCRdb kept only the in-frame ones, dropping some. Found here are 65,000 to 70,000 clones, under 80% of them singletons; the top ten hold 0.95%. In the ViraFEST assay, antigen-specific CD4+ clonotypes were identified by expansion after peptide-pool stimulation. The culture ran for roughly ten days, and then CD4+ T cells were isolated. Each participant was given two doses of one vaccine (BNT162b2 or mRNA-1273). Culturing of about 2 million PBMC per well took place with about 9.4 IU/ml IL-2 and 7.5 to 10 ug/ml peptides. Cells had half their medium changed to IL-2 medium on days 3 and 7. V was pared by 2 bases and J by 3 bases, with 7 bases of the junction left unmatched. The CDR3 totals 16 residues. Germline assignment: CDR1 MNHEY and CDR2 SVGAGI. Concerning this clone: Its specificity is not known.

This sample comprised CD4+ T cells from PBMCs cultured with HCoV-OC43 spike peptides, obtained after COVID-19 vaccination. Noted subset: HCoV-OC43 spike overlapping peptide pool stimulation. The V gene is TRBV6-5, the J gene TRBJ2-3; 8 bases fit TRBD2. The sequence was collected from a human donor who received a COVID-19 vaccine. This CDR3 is CASSYLIAGGTDTQYF. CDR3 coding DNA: TGTGCCAGCAGTTACCTCATCGCGGGGGGTACAGATACGCAGTATTTT.